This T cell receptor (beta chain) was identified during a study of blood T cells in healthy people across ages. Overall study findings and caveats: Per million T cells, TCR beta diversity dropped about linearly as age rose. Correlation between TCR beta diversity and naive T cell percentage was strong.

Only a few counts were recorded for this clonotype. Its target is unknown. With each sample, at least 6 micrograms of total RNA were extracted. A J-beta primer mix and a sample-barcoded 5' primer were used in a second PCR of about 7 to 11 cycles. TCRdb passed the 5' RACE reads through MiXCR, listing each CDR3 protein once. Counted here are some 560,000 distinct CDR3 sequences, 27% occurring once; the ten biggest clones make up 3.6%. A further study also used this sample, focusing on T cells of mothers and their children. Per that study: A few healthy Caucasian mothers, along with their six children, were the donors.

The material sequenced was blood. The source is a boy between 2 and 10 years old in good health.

The CDR3 reads CASFPAGGYSSDTDTQYF. CDR3 nucleotides: TGTGCCAGTTTTCCTGCGGGAGGGTATTCATCCGACACAGATACGCAGTATTTT. The chain links TRBV28 to TRBJ2-3, with 9 bases lining up with TRBD2. The CDR3 runs to 18 residues. V trimming: 9 bases; J trimming: 2 bases; junction bases outside the gene matches: 18. The germline V gene encodes CDR1 MDHEN and CDR2 SYDVKM. Full variable domain (remainder filled in from reference TRBV28 and TRBJ2-3): DVKVTQSSRYLVKRTGEKVFLECVQDMDHENMFWYRQDPGLGLRLIYFSYDVKMKEKGDIPEGYSVSREKKERFSLILESASTNQTSMYLCASFPAGGYSSDTDTQYFGPGTRLTVL.